This T cell receptor beta chain comes out of a study of blood T cell repertoires in COVID-19. About the study: Italy, Spain and the United States were the sources of the convalescent and acute COVID-19 samples. T cells, B-cell-depleted T cells, or PBMCs provided the cDNA or gDNA that served as material.

With 5 bases clipped from V and 0 bases from J, the junction kept 14 bases outside the gene matches. The CDR3 totals 18 residues. The germline V gene has CDR1 LNHDA and CDR2 SQIVND (reference sequence). Methods used by the authors: Amplifying reference gene primers gave estimates of nucleated cell counts. Profiled with immunoSEQ multiplex PCR; TCRdb holds only in-frame clones, not every one. That table is the source of V, J and clone size, and D and trimming were worked out from the DNA. The repertoire consists of about 280,000 clones, with 80% to 90% occurring once and the leading ten covering 11%. This TCR was recovered from a woman between 70 and 85 years old with acute or convalescent COVID-19. Sample: peripheral blood. V is TRBV19 and J is TRBJ1-2, with TRBD1 matching 8 bases. CDR3 residues: CASSGDRTSAPSNYGYTF. CDR3 DNA: TGTGCCAGTAGTGGGGACAGGACTTCTGCCCCTTCTAACTATGGCTACACCTTC.